This entry lists 13 T cell receptor beta chains sequenced from one sample in a study of CD8+ T cells in alopecia areata. RNA extraction was followed by reverse transcription into cDNA, which acted as the sequencing template. TCRdb's copy holds only in-frame clones and misses some; the assay was immunoSEQ multiplex PCR. Counted here are 170,000 or so clones, almost 65% occurring once; the ten biggest clones make up around 1.8%. The sequenced sample was CD4+ T cells sorted from blood, obtained at week 0. Receptor source: a human donor with alopecia areata.

This clone was counted a few times. The gene calls are TRBV30 and TRBJ2-5; D not certain. Trimming shortened V by 3 bases and J by 5 bases, and 10 bases separated the two germline ends. This CDR3 is 12 amino acids long. The germline V gene has CDR1 GTSNPN and CDR2 SVGIG (reference sequence). The CDR3 spells CAWRRATETQYF. CDR3 bases: TGTGCCTGGAGGCGAGCGACGGAGACCCAGTACTTC.

This chain joins TRBV2 and TRBJ1-3; D gene unclear. V gave up 6 bases and J gave up 4 bases, with 13 bases separating them. This CDR3 comprises 14 residues. Germline CDR1 reads SNHLY; CDR2 reads FYNNEI. CDR3 coding DNA: TGTGCCAGCAGCACCCTAATCAAAGGAAACACCATATATTTT. Translating gives CASSTLIKGNTIYF.

This chain uses TRBV27 with TRBJ2-5; a weak D match, TRBD2 (5 bases). Germline CDR1 is MNHEY and CDR2 is SMNVEV (reference sequence). The CDR3 sequence is 12 residues long. Trimming cost V 4 bases and J 4 bases, with 7 bases left between them. CDR3 amino acids: CASSYRGETQYF. In nucleotides, the CDR3 is TGTGCCAGCAGTTATCGGGGAGAGACCCAGTACTTC.

This sequence joins TRBV9 and TRBJ2-2, with 12 nucleotides matching TRBD1. Looked up from germline, CDR1 is SGDLS and CDR2 is YYNGEE. CDR3 length: 18 residues. With V trimmed by 2 bases and J by 4 bases, 9 bases remained unmatched. This CDR3 is CASSVGTGGSAATGELFF. DNA of the CDR3: TGTGCCAGCAGCGTGGGGACAGGGGGCTCGGCGGCCACCGGGGAGCTGTTTTTT. The full variable domain, completed using reference TRBV9 and TRBJ2-2, is DSGVTQTPKHLITATGQRVTLRCSPRSGDLSVYWYQQSLDQGLQFLIQYYNGEERAKGNILERFSAQQFPDLHSELNLSSLELGDSALYFCASSVGTGGSAATGELFFGEGSRLTVL.

The chain joins TRBV30 to TRBJ1-2, with 9 bases that match TRBD1. The junction had 10 bases not matched to a gene; V was cut back by 2 bases and J by 12 bases. Germline V lookup: CDR1 GTSNPN, CDR2 SVGIG (reference sequence). The CDR3 covers 13 residues. The CDR3 nucleotides read TGTGCCTGGAGTTCTACTGGGACAGGGCGAAACACCTTC. It translates to CAWSSTGTGRNTF.

A few counts support this clone. This chain joins TRBV29-1 and TRBJ1-1; D unresolved. Trimming shortened V by 4 bases and J by 4 bases, and 4 bases separated the two germline ends. The CDR3 loop spans 10 amino acids. Germline values: CDR1 SQVTM, CDR2 ANQGSEA. CDR3 residues: CSVGSTEAFF. In DNA form, the CDR3 reads TGCAGCGTTGGGTCCACTGAAGCTTTCTTT. The full variable domain, completed using reference TRBV29-1 and TRBJ1-1, is SAVISQKPSRDICQRGTSLTIQCQVDSQVTMMFWYRQQPGQSLTLIATANQGSEATYESGFVIDKFPISRPNLTFSTLTVSNMSPEDSSIYLCSVGSTEAFFGQGTRLTVV.

The rearrangement joins TRBV29-1 to TRBJ2-5, with a weak D call TRBD1 (8 bases). The V end lost 3 bases, the J end lost 2 bases, and 25 bases lay between the germline ends. Germline CDR1 and CDR2: SQVTM and ANQGSEA. The CDR3 is 18 amino acids. The CDR3 DNA sequence: TGCAGCGTTGACCGACAGGGGTTCGTTGGGACTAATCAAGAGACCCAGTACTTC. This gives the protein CSVDRQGFVGTNQETQYF.

The chain links TRBV5-6 to TRBJ2-7; TRBD2 matches 7 bases. Germline V gives CDR1 SGHDT, CDR2 YYEEEE. After removal of 2 bases from V and 5 bases from J, the junction contained 4 bases not matched to a gene. CDR3 length: 13 residues. Here the CDR3 reads CASSFGGRNEQYF. CDR3 DNA: TGTGCCAGCAGCTTCGGGGGGAGGAACGAGCAGTACTTC.

The genes are TRBV10-3 and TRBJ1-1; the D gene is possibly TRBD1 (6 bases). V lost 0 bases and J 5 bases, leaving 16 bases between the germline ends. Germline V CDR1 and CDR2: ENHRY, SYGVKD. The length of the CDR3 is 16 residues. The CDR3 here is CAISESGGRGTTEAFF. For the CDR3, the DNA is TGTGCCATCAGTGAGTCCGGGGGAAGGGGGACGACTGAAGCTTTCTTT.

A few counts support this clone. The chain couples TRBV25-1 to TRBJ2-1; D gene ambiguous. V dropped 3 bases and J dropped 5 bases, with 14 bases sitting between them. Germline V CDR1 and CDR2: MGHDK, SYGVNS. CDR3 size: 15 residues. The CDR3 spells CASSDTYDRHNEQFF. For the CDR3, the DNA is TGTGCCAGCAGTGATACCTACGACCGCCACAATGAGCAGTTCTTC.

This chain uses TRBV30 with TRBJ2-5; tentative D call: TRBD2 (6 bases). The CDR3 runs 13 residues. Trimming removed 4 bases from V and 4 bases from J, with 13 bases in between. Germline CDR1 is GTSNPN and CDR2 is SVGIG (reference sequence). The chain's CDR3 is CAWISEGRETQYF. The CDR3 DNA reads TGTGCCTGGATCTCGGAGGGACGAGAGACCCAGTACTTC.

The chain has TRBV29-1 and TRBJ2-1, with 10 positions matching TRBD1. Germline V gene sequence: CDR1 SQVTM, CDR2 ANQGSEA. The CDR3 sequence is 13 residues long. J gave up 7 bases and V 5 bases, and 5 bases lay outside the gene matches. CDR3 nucleotide sequence: TGCAGCGTTTCCCCGGACAGGGGGAATGAGCAGTTCTTC. Residues: CSVSPDRGNEQFF.

The table lists this clone with a few counts. The chain has TRBV7-2 and TRBJ1-1; 10 nucleotides agree with TRBD1. The germline gives CDR1 SGHTA, CDR2 FQGNSA. This CDR3 is built from 15 residues. The trim removed 5 bases at V and 2 bases at J, leaving 5 bases unmatched. The CDR3 bases are TGTGCCAGCAGCCTCGGGACAGGGGCCAACACTGAAGCTTTCTTT. This encodes CASSLGTGANTEAFF.